This TCR beta chain was captured by sequencing in a study of cytomegalovirus exposure and HLA in healthy donors. Study-level background: Membership in the Caucasian-associated ancestry cluster was found for about 80% of roughly 360 genotyped donors.

PCR used 60 Vbeta primers and 13 Jbeta primers. The table came from immunoSEQ multiplex PCR; TCRdb's copy has only in-frame clones and leaves some out. Of roughly 58,000 clones in the sample, about 83% are singletons; the top ten hold 1.6%. Study conclusions and caveats: The productive fraction for most TCR beta V segments was about 87% or about 30% in an earlier analysis.

This clone was counted a few times. Its target is not known. The V gene end was trimmed by 5 bases and the J gene end by 1 base; junction bases not matched to a gene: 3. Germline assignment: CDR1 SEHNR and CDR2 FQNEAQ (reference sequence). The CDR3 is 14 residues long. The sequenced material came from PBMCs. The receptor's source is a human donor in good health. This chain links TRBV7-9 with TRBJ1-1; 8 nucleotides agree with TRBD1. The CDR3, as DNA: TGTGCCAGCAGCCTAGACAGGGGGAACACTGAAGCTTTCTTT. It yields the protein CASSLDRGNTEAFF.